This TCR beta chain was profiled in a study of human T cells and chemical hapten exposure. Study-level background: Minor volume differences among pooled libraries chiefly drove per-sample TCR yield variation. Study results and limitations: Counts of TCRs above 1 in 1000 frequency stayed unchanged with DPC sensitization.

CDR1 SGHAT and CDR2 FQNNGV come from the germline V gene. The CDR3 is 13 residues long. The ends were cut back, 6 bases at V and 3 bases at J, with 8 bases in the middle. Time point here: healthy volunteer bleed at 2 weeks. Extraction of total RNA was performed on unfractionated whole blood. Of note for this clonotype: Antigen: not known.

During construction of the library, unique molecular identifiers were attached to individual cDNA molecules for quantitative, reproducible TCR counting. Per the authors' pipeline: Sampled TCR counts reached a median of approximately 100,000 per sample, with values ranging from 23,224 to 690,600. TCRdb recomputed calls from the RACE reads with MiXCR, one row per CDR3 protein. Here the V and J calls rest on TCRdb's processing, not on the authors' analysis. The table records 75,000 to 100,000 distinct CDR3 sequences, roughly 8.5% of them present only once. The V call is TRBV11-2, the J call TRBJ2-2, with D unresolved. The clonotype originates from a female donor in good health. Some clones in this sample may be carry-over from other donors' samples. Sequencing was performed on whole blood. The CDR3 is CASSHDYTGELFF. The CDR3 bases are TGTGCCAGCAGTCATGACTACACCGGGGAGCTGTTTTTT.